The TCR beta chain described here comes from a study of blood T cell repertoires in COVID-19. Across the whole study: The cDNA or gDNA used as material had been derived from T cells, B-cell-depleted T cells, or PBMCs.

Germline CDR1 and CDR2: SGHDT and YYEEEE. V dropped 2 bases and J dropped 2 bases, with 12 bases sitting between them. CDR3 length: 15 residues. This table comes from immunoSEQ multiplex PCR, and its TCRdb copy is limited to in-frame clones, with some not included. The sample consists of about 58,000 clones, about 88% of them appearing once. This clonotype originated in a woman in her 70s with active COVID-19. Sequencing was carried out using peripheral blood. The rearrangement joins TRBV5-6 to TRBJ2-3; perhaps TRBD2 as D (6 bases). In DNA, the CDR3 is TGTGCCAGCAGCTTAGTGGCGGGGTTCACAGATACGCAGTATTTT. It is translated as CASSLVAGFTDTQYF. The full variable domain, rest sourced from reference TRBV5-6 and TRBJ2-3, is DAGVTQSPTHLIKTRGQQVTLRCSPKSGHDTVSWYQQALGQGPQFIFQYYEEEERQRGNFPDRFSGHQFPNYSSELNVNALLLGDSALYLCASSLVAGFTDTQYFGPGTRLTVL.